What follows describes a single T cell receptor beta chain. Its antigen is not known. This CDR3 is built from 13 residues. Looked up from germline, CDR1 is MNHEY and CDR2 is SMNVEV (reference sequence). Between the trimmed V and J ends, which lost 2 bases and 12 bases, there was a span of 14 bases. The data belong to a study of cytomegalovirus exposure and HLA in healthy donors. Study outcomes and limitations: Some segments of the V type, notably TRBV6-2 and TRBV6-3, were excluded as indistinguishable.

The PCR ran on 60 Vbeta and 13 Jbeta primers. Assay used: immunoSEQ multiplex PCR; TCRdb lists only in-frame clones, some missing. The table lists roughly 100,000 clones, around three quarters of them singletons. Sequenced input: PBMCs. The chain combines TRBV27 with TRBJ2-1; no reliable D call. This receptor was taken from a male donor in good health and CMV-seropositive. CDR3 sequence (DNA): TGTGCCAGCAGTTTAAGTTCTAGGTCTTGGCAGTTCTTC. Protein sequence: CASSLSSRSWQFF.